The 7 T cell receptor beta chains below all came from one sample that was sequenced in a study of cytomegalovirus exposure and HLA in healthy donors. Both 60 Vbeta primers and 13 Jbeta primers went into the PCR. TCRdb's copy holds only in-frame clones and misses some; the assay was immunoSEQ multiplex PCR. The sample yields about 160,000 clones, roughly 63% seen once. Sequencing was carried out using PBMCs. These receptors were obtained from a woman in her sixties in good health and CMV-seropositive.

This clone was counted only a few times. The rearrangement links TRBV7-9 to TRBJ1-5; a possible D gene is TRBD1 (6 bases). The CDR3 loop spans 14 amino acids. The V gene's germline CDR1 is SEHNR and CDR2 FQNEAQ (reference sequence). The germline V and J ends were trimmed by 1 base and 4 bases, with 8 bases remaining between them. Written as DNA, the CDR3 is TGTGCCAGCAGCTTAGAACAGGGAAATCAGCCCCAGCATTTT. Translating gives CASSLEQGNQPQHF.

The V gene is TRBV18, the J gene TRBJ2-7; 10 nucleotides match TRBD2. From germline, CDR1 is KGHSH and CDR2 LQKENI. The length of the CDR3 is 15 residues. The V and J ends lost 1 base and 4 bases, in that order; junction bases with no gene match: 4. CDR3 in amino acids: CASSPRLAGAYEQYF. The CDR3, as DNA: TGTGCCAGCTCACCACGCCTAGCGGGAGCGTACGAGCAGTACTTC.

The chain links TRBV6-5 to TRBJ1-2; 7 positions agree with TRBD1. J gave up 7 bases and V 5 bases, and 10 bases lay outside the gene matches. In germline, CDR1 is MNHEY, CDR2 SVGAGI. The CDR3 has 14 amino acids. The CDR3 DNA sequence: TGTGCCAGCAGTCCTGATCGAGGGGGCTCTGGCTACACCTTC. Protein: CASSPDRGGSGYTF.

J is TRBJ1-2 and V is TRBV7-9; 8 positions agree with TRBD1. Looked up from germline, CDR1 is SEHNR and CDR2 is FQNEAQ (reference sequence). The CDR3 runs 16 residues. The V segment lost 5 bases and the J segment 1 base; nucleotides outside the gene matches: 9. This CDR3 is CASSRGGQGGNYGYTF. The CDR3 nucleotides are TGTGCCAGCAGCAGGGGAGGACAGGGCGGTAACTATGGCTACACCTTC.

The chain has TRBV5-1 and TRBJ2-3; weak D call: TRBD2 (6 bases). Per the germline V gene, CDR1 is SGHRS and CDR2 is YFSETQ. The CDR3 covers 16 residues. Trimming removed 5 bases from V and 0 bases from J, with 16 bases in between. The CDR3 sequence: CASRVGLSSSTDTQYF. The CDR3 bases are TGCGCCAGCAGAGTGGGACTCTCCTCGAGCACAGATACGCAGTATTTT.

The J gene is TRBJ2-2, the V gene TRBV5-4; maybe TRBD2 (5 bases). V was pared by 6 bases and J by 1 base, with 7 bases between. CDR1 and CDR2 from the germline V gene are SGHNT and YYREEE (reference sequence). This CDR3 contains 13 residues. CDR3 sequence (DNA): TGTGCCAGCAACGCGGGGAACACCGGGGAGCTGTTTTTT. Its translation: CASNAGNTGELFF.

This rearrangement joins TRBV2 to TRBJ2-7; 7 positions match TRBD2. The CDR3 sequence is 15 residues long. V gave up 8 bases and J gave up 2 bases; unmatched junction bases: 12. CDR1 SNHLY and CDR2 FYNNEI come from the germline V gene. The CDR3 is CASPALLAWAYEQYF. CDR3 in DNA: TGTGCCAGCCCGGCCCTACTAGCGTGGGCCTACGAGCAGTACTTC.